Reported below is one T cell receptor (beta chain). Relative to the germline gene, one junction end is altered; a read error may explain this. Produced via immunoSEQ multiplex PCR; TCRdb's table is partial and in-frame only. The sample records over 65,000 clones, approximately 89% being singletons. This sample is drawn from a study of T cell responses to AZD1222 COVID-19 vaccine. Researchers grouped second doses given at about 4 or about 12 weeks into one pool. The CDR3 is made up of 15 amino acids. From germline, CDR1 is SGHTA and CDR2 FQGNSA. The clonotype comes from an adult who received the AZD1222 COVID-19 vaccine. The sequences come from peripheral blood, collected 28 days after the second AZD1222 dose. V and J are TRBV7-2 and TRBJ2-5, with 8 bases identical to TRBD2. The CDR3 nucleotides are TGTGCCAGCACCTTAGCGGGGCCCGTCCAAGAGACCCAGTACTTC. Translated, it gives CASTLAGPVQETQYF.